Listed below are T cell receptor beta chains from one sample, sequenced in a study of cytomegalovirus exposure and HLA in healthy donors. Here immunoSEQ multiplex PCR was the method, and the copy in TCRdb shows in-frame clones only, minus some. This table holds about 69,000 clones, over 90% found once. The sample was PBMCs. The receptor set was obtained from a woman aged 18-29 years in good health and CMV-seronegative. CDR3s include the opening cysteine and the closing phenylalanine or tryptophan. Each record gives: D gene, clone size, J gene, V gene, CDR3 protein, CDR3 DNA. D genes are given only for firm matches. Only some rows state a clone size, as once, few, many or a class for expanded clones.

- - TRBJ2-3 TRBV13 CASSLGDSSDTQYF TGTGCCAGCAGCTTAGGGGACAGTTCAGATACGCAGTATTTT
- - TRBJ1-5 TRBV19 CASSIDRVRGDSNQPQHF TGTGCCAGTAGTATAGATCGGGTACGAGGGGACTCGAATCAGCCCCAGCATTTT
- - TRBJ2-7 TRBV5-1 CASSLFTGYEQYF TGCGCCAGCAGCTTGTTTACAGGGTACGAGCAGTACTTC
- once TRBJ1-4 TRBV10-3 CAISASTNEKLFF TGTGCCATCAGTGCTTCAACTAATGAAAAACTGTTTTTT
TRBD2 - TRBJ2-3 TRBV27 CASTSVASGSPDTQYF TGTGCCAGCACCTCTGTTGCTAGCGGGAGCCCAGATACGCAGTATTTT
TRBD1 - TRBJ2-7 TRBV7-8 CASSYRTGNPYEQYF TGTGCCAGCAGCTACAGGACAGGGAACCCCTACGAGCAGTACTTC
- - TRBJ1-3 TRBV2 CASSEALADSGNTIYF TGTGCCAGCAGTGAAGCGCTGGCAGACTCTGGAAACACCATATATTTT
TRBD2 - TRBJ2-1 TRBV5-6 CASSPRGAYNEQFF TGTGCCAGCAGCCCCCGGGGGGCCTACAATGAGCAGTTCTTC
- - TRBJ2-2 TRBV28 CASSRSSATGELFF TGTGCCAGCAGCCGATCTAGCGCCACCGGGGAGCTGTTTTTT
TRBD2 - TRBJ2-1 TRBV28 CASSLWREGPYNEQFF TGTGCCAGCAGTTTATGGCGGGAGGGCCCCTACAATGAGCAGTTCTTC
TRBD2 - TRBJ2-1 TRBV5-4 CASSLDRTSGYNEQFF TGTGCCAGCAGCTTGGATCGGACTAGCGGGTACAATGAGCAGTTCTTC
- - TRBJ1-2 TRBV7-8 CASSFPAYRQEGYTF TGTGCCAGCAGCTTCCCCGCATACCGACAGGAGGGCTACACCTTC
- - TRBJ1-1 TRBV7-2 CASSLVQANTEAFF TGTGCCAGCAGCTTAGTCCAGGCGAACACTGAAGCTTTCTTT
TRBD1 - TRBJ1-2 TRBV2 CASRRPGQGNYGYTF TGTGCCAGCAGGCGACCGGGACAGGGGAACTATGGCTACACCTTC
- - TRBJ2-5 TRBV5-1 CASTNRAFGETQYF TGCGCCAGCACCAACCGAGCGTTTGGGGAGACCCAGTACTTC
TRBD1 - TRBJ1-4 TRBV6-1 CASSPGQLSEKLFF TGTGCCAGCAGTCCGGGACAGTTGAGTGAAAAACTGTTTTTT
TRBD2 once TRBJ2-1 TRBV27 CASSFTSGGYNEQFF TGTGCCAGCAGTTTCACTAGCGGGGGGTACAATGAGCAGTTCTTC
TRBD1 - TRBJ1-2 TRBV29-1 CSVAVPAGGNYGYTF TGCAGCGTTGCCGTCCCGGCAGGGGGCAACTATGGCTACACCTTC
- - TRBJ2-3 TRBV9 CASSVDGEVRDTQYF TGTGCCAGCAGCGTAGACGGTGAGGTCCGGGATACGCAGTATTTT
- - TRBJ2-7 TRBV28 CASRGETYEQYF TGTGCCAGCAGGGGAGAAACCTACGAGCAGTACTTC
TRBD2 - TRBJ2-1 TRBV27 CASRREGSYNEQFF TGTGCCAGCAGGCGGGAGGGATCCTACAATGAGCAGTTCTTC
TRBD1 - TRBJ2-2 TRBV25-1 CASSDDRTGHTGELFF TGTGCCAGCAGTGACGATAGGACAGGTCACACCGGGGAGCTGTTTTTT
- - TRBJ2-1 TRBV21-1 CASSKGDRGHSTYNEQFF TGTGCCAGCAGCAAAGGGGACAGGGGACACTCTACATACAATGAGCAGTTCTTC
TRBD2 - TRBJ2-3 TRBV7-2 CASSLGLAGADTQYF TGTGCCAGCAGCTTGGGACTAGCGGGGGCAGATACGCAGTATTTT
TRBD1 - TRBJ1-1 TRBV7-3 CASSPTGATEAFF TGTGCCAGCAGCCCGACAGGGGCCACTGAAGCTTTCTTT
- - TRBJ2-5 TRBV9 CASSVAPGMREETQYF TGTGCCAGCAGCGTAGCTCCCGGAATGAGGGAAGAGACCCAGTACTTC
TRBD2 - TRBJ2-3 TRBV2 CASRLAGTDTQYF TGTGCCAGCAGACTAGCGGGGACAGATACGCAGTATTTT
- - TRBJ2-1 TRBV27 CASSRSSYNEQFF TGTGCCAGCAGTCGGAGCTCCTACAATGAGCAGTTCTTC
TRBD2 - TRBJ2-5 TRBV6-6 CASSYPLAGVEETQYF TGTGCCAGCAGTTACCCACTAGCGGGAGTGGAAGAGACCCAGTACTTC
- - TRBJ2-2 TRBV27 CASSLGADTGELFF TGTGCCAGCAGTTTGGGGGCTGACACCGGGGAGCTGTTTTTT
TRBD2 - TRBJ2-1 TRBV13 CASSSGLAGNHEQFF TGTGCCAGCAGCTCTGGACTAGCGGGGAATCATGAGCAGTTCTTC
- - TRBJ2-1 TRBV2 CASSEGLGGDPYNEQFF TGTGCCAGCAGTGAAGGGCTAGGCGGGGACCCCTACAATGAGCAGTTCTTC
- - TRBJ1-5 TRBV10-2 CASSMDWNQPQHF TGCGCCAGCAGTATGGACTGGAATCAGCCCCAGCATTTT
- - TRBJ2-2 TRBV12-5 CASGFQGAGFGGELFF TGTGCTAGTGGTTTCCAAGGGGCGGGATTCGGCGGGGAGCTGTTTTTT
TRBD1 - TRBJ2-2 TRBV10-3 CAISEGDRGLTGELFF TGTGCCATCAGTGAAGGGGACAGGGGTCTCACCGGGGAGCTGTTTTTT
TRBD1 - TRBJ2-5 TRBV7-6 CASSPRGETQYF TGTGCCAGCAGCCCCAGGGGGGAGACCCAGTACTTC
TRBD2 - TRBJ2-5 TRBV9 CASSVGGAGETQYF TGTGCCAGCAGCGTCGGGGGGGCCGGGGAGACCCAGTACTTC
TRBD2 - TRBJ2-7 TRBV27 CASGLASYEQYF TGTGCCAGCGGACTAGCAAGCTACGAGCAGTACTTC
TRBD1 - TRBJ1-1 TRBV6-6 CASSYSRQGVTEAFF TGTGCCAGCAGTTACTCCCGACAGGGTGTCACTGAAGCTTTCTTT
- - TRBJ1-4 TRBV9 CASSPGSKVNEKLFF TGTGCCAGCAGCCCCGGGTCGAAAGTAAATGAAAAACTGTTTTTT
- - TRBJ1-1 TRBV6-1 CASSERGLAYTEAFF TGTGCCAGCAGTGAACGGGGATTGGCCTACACTGAAGCTTTCTTT
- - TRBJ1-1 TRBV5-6 CASSFAGGAMNTEAFF TGTGCCAGCAGCTTTGCGGGGGGAGCCATGAACACTGAAGCTTTCTTT